This is a list of T cell receptor beta chains from one sample in a study of T cells after yellow fever vaccination. MiXCR was run by TCRdb on the 5' RACE reads, yielding one entry per CDR3 protein. This sample has over 300,000 distinct CDR3 sequences; roughly 3.5% occur once, and the top ten carry 23%. Material: PBMCs, obtained on the day of the yellow fever booster vaccination. These receptor sequences come from a man aged 18 to 35 who received the YFV17D yellow fever vaccine. The CDR3 runs from the conserved cysteine through the conserved F or W.

J: TRBJ1-2
V: TRBV12-3/TRBV12-4
CDR3: CASSLFTGIGYGYTF

J: TRBJ1-1
V: TRBV5-1
CDR3: CASSLASYFKGGGSTEAFF

J: TRBJ1-2
V: TRBV7-2
CDR3: CASSSSDRAYGYTF

J: TRBJ1-5
V: TRBV19
CDR3: CASRPQGNNNQPQHF

J: TRBJ1-6
V: TRBV6-2/TRBV6-3
CDR3: CASRARDHKGDSPLHF

J: TRBJ1-1
V: TRBV5-4
CDR3: CASSADLGVSTEAFF

J: TRBJ2-2
V: TRBV7-9
CDR3: CASSLGNLLNTGELFF

J: TRBJ2-6
V: TRBV4-1
CDR3: CASSQDGGQRSGANVLTF

J: TRBJ2-5
V: TRBV20-1
CDR3: CSASKVSETQYF

J: TRBJ1-2
V: TRBV7-2
CDR3: CASSPTPYGYTF

J: TRBJ1-5
V: TRBV30
CDR3: CAWRNDRAGQPQHF

J: TRBJ2-1
V: TRBV29-1
CDR3: CSAAKDSVGNEQFF

J: TRBJ2-5
V: TRBV20-1
CDR3: CSARDLSGRGGETQYF

J: TRBJ2-5
V: TRBV15
CDR3: CATSSRDSQETQYF

J: TRBJ2-7
V: TRBV4-1
CDR3: CASSQRRDRYYEQYF

J: TRBJ2-2
V: TRBV4-3
CDR3: CASSQDYGGPGAAGELFF

J: TRBJ1-4
V: TRBV4-2
CDR3: CASSQVVYRAPGGEKLFF

J: TRBJ1-2
V: TRBV6-5
CDR3: CASGTFGLTPSF

J: TRBJ2-3
V: TRBV7-9
CDR3: CASSLGLAGVGGTDTQYF

J: TRBJ2-1
V: TRBV27
CDR3: CASNWGLAGGLGEQFF

J: TRBJ2-2
V: TRBV3-1
CDR3: CASSQDVVGTGESGELFF

J: TRBJ1-5
V: TRBV28
CDR3: CASSNRGSGQPQHF